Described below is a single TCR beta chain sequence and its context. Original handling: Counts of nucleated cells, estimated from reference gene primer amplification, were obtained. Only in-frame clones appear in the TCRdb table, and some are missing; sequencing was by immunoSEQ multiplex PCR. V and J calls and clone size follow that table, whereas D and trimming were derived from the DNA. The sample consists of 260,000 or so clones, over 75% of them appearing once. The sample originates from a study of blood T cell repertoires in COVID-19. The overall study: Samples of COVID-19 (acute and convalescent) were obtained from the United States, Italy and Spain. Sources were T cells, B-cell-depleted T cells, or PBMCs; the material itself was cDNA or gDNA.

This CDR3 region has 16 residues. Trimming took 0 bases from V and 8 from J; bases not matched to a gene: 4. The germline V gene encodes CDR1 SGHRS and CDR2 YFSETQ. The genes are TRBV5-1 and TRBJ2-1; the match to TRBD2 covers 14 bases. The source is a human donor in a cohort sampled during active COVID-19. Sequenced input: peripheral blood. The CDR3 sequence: CASSLGLAGGPDEQFF. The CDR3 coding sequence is TGCGCCAGCAGCTTGGGACTAGCGGGAGGGCCCGATGAGCAGTTCTTC.